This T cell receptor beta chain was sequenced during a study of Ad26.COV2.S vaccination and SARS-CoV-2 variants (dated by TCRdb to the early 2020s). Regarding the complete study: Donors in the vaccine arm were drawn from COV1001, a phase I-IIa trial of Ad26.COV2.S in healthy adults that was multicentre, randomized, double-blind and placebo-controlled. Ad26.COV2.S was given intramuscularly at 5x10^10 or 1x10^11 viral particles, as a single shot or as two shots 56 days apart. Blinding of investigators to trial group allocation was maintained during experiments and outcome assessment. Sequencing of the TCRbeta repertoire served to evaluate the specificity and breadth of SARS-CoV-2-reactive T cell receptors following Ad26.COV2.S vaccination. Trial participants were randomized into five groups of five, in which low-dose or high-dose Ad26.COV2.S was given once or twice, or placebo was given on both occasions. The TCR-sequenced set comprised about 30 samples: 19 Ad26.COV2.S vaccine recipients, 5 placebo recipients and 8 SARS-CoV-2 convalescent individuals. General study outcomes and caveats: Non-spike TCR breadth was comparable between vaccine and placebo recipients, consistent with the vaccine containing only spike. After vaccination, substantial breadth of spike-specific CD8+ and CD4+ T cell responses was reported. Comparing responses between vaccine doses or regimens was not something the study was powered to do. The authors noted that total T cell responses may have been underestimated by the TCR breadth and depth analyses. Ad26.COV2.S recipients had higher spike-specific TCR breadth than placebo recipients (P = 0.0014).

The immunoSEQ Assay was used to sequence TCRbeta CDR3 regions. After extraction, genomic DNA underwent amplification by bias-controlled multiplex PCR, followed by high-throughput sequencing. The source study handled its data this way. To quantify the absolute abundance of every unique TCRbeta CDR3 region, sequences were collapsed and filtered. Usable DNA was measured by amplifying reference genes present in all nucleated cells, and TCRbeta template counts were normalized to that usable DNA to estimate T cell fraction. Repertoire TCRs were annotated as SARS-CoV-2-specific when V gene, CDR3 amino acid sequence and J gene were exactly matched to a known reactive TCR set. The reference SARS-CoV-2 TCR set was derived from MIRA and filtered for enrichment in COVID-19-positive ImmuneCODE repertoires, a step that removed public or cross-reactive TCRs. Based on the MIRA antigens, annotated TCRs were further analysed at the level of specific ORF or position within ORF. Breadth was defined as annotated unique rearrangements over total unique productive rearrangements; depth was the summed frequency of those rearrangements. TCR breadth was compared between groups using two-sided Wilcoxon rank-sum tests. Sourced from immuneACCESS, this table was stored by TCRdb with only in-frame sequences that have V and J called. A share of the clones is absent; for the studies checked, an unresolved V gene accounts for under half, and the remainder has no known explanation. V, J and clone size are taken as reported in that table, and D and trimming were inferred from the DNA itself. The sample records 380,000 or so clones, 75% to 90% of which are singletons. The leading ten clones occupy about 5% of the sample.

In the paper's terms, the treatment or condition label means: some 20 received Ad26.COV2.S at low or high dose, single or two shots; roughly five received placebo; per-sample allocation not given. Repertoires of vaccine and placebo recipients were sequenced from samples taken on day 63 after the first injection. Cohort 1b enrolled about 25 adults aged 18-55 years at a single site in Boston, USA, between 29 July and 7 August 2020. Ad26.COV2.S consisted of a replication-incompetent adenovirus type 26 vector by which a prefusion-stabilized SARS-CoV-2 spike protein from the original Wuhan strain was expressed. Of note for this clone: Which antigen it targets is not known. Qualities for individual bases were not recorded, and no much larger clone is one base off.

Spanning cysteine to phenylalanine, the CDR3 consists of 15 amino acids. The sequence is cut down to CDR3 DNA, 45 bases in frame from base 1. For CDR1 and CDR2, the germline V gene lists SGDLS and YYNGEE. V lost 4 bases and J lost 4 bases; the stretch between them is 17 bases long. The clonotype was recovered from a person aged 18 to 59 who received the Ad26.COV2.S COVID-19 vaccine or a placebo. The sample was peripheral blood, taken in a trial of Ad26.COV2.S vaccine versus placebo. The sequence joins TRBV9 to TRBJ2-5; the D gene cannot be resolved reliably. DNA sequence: TGTGCCAGCAGCATAGGGATTGGGCTTAGAGAGACCCAGTACTTC. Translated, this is CASSIGIGLRETQYF.